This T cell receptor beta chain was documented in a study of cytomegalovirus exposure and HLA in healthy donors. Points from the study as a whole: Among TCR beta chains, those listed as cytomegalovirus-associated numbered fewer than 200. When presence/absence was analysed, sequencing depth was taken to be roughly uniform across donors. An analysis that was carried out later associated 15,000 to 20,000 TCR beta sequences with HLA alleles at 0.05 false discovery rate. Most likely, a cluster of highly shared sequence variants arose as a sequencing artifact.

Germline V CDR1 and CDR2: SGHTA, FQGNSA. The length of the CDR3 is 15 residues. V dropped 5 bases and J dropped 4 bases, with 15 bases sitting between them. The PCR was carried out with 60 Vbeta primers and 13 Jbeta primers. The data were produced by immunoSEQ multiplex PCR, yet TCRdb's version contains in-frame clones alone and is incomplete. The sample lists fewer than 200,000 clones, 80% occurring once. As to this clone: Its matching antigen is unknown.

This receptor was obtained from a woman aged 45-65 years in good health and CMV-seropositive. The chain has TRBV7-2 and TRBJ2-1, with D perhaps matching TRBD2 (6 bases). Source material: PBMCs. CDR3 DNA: TGTGCCAGCAGCCGCCGGGACTCCGTTTACAATGAGCAGTTCTTC. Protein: CASSRRDSVYNEQFF.